These 8 T cell receptor beta chains were all obtained from the same sample, sequenced in a study of control samples from healthy donors and cancer patients. The method was immunoSEQ multiplex PCR; TCRdb's version includes in-frame clones alone and lacks a portion of them. The sample has about 40,000 clones; 92% are singletons. Sequencing was performed on blood. The receptors stem from a woman aged 45-65 years in good health.

V is TRBV7-3 and J is TRBJ1-1, with a possible D match to TRBD1 (5 bases). The CDR3 runs 13 residues. CDR1 and CDR2 from the germline V gene are SGHTA and FQGTGA. V shed 4 bases and J shed 3 bases, with 9 bases lying between them. The CDR3 protein is CASSSGRDTEAFF. CDR3 DNA: TGTGCCAGCAGCTCAGGGCGCGACACTGAAGCTTTCTTT.

As concerns this clone: The sample has other DNA sequences that encode this CDR3 too. The chain recombines TRBV7-9 with TRBJ1-2; 9 bases map to TRBD1. The length of the CDR3 is 13 residues. The V segment lost 5 bases and the J segment 6 bases; nucleotides outside the gene matches: 4. Germline V gene lookup returns CDR1 SEHNR and CDR2 FQNEAQ (reference sequence). CDR3 bases: TGTGCCAGCAGCCTCCGGGACAGGGATGGCTACACCTTC. It specifies CASSLRDRDGYTF. The whole variable domain, remainder taken from reference TRBV7-9 and TRBJ1-2, is DTGVSQNPRHKITKRGQNVTFRCDPISEHNRLYWYRQTLGQGPEFLTYFQNEAQLEKSRLLSDRFSAERPKGSFSTLEIQRTEQGDSAMYLCASSLRDRDGYTFGSGTRLTVV.

The chain uses TRBV3-1 (or the pseudogene TRBV3-2) and TRBJ2-7, with 8 positions matching TRBD2. The CDR3 spans 16 residues. The V gene end was trimmed by 0 bases and the J gene end by 2 bases; junction bases not matched to a gene: 6. Germline values: CDR1 LGHDT, CDR2 YNNKEL (reference sequence). DNA for the CDR3: TGTGCCAGCAGCCAAGAAGCCACTAGCGGCACCTACGAGCAGTACTTC. This translates into CASSQEATSGTYEQYF.

The rearrangement links TRBV5-8 to TRBJ1-5; the D is unclear. The V end was cut by 4 bases, the J end by 2 bases, with 16 bases between. There are 16 residues in the CDR3. CDR1 is SGHTS and CDR2 is YDEGEE in the germline V gene. Here the CDR3 DNA reads TGTGCCAGCAGCATATTGACGGGAGGAGGCAATCAGCCCCAGCATTTT. Amino acid sequence: CASSILTGGGNQPQHF. The full variable domain, in which reference TRBV5-8 and TRBJ1-5 provide the parts outside the CDR3, is EAGVTQSPTHLIKTRGQQATLRCSPISGHTSVYWYQQALGLGLQFLLWYDEGEERNRGNFPPRFSGRQFPNYSSELNVNALELEDSALYLCASSILTGGGNQPQHFGDGTRLSIL.

In DNA, the CDR3 is TGCGCCAGCAGCCAAGATCTCGGAAATGTTGAGCAGTTCTTC. Protein: CASSQDLGNVEQFF. The rearrangement joins TRBV4-1 to TRBJ2-1; D gene ambiguous. The germline CDR1 and CDR2 sequences are MGHRA and YSYEKL. Trimming took 0 bases from V and 9 from J, leaving 12 bases between them. The CDR3 consists of 14 residues.

The CDR3 here is CASSLAGQWVSGNTIYF. Written as DNA, the CDR3 is TGTGCCAGCAGCTTGGCCGGGCAATGGGTCTCTGGAAACACCATATATTTT. This sequence joins TRBV5-6 and TRBJ1-3; unclear D gene. The V gene lost 0 bases and the J gene lost 0 bases, with 13 bases spanning the gap. CDR1 is SGHDT, CDR2 YYEEEE, per germline. CDR3 length: 17 residues.

The rearrangement joins TRBV19 to TRBJ2-6; D ambiguous. The V gene lost 5 bases and the J gene lost 4 bases, with 12 bases spanning the gap. Germline CDR1 is LNHDA and CDR2 is SQIVND (reference sequence). The length of the CDR3 is 15 residues. The CDR3 DNA is TGTGCCAGTAGTTATCTACGTTCCGGGGCCAACGTCCTGACTTTC. The encoded protein is CASSYLRSGANVLTF.

The chain links TRBV9 to TRBJ2-1; D is uncertain. CDR3 length: 15 amino acids. The V gene lost 2 bases and the J gene lost 5 bases, with 14 bases spanning the gap. In germline, CDR1 is SGDLS, CDR2 YYNGEE. DNA for the CDR3: TGTGCCAGCAGCGTCGAATTGGCCCGGGACAATGAGCAGTTCTTC. Protein sequence: CASSVELARDNEQFF.